This T cell receptor beta chain was retrieved from a study of blood T cell repertoires in COVID-19. TCRdb's table, derived via immunoSEQ multiplex PCR, lists solely in-frame clones and lacks some. The table records around 200,000 clones, 85% to 90% of them present only once. V was shortened by 4 bases and J by 0 bases, with 7 bases between the two germline ends. The CDR3 covers 13 residues. Germline assignment: CDR1 MNHEY and CDR2 SVGEGT. The chain uses TRBV6-2 or TRBV6-3 and TRBJ2-7; TRBD1 might be the D (5 bases). Sample: peripheral blood. The TCR comes from an older woman with COVID-19, enrolled during active disease. The CDR3, as DNA: TGTGCCAGCAGTTGGGGCAGCTCCTACGAGCAGTACTTC. Translated, it gives CASSWGSSYEQYF.